The source of this TCR beta chain is a study of blood T cell repertoires in COVID-19. Study in general: Nucleic acid was either cDNA or gDNA, and it came from T cells, B-cell-depleted T cells, or PBMCs.

CDR1 and CDR2 from the germline V gene are LGHNA and YSLEER. V dropped 2 bases and J dropped 8; count of bases not matched to a gene: 6. CDR3 size: 15 residues. Original processing methods: Scientists estimated how many nucleated cells there were by amplifying reference gene primers. This table comes from immunoSEQ multiplex PCR, and its TCRdb copy is limited to in-frame clones, with some not included. Clone size and V and J calls were adopted from that table, with D and trimming inferred from the DNA. The data contain some 150,000 clones, 79% of them singletons. Patients from Seattle were sampled longitudinally, starting during active infection.

The sequence was obtained from a woman in her sixties or seventies with COVID-19, enrolled during active disease. Sequencing was carried out using peripheral blood. The rearrangement joins TRBV4-3 to TRBJ2-3; 11 bases line up with TRBD2. The CDR3 here is CASSQLAGGPVTQYF. The CDR3 DNA reads as TGCGCCAGCAGCCAACTAGCGGGGGGCCCGGTTACGCAGTATTTT.